Sequencing of this T cell receptor beta chain was carried out in a study of Ad26.COV2.S vaccination and SARS-CoV-2 variants (dated by TCRdb to the early 2020s). Describing the broader study: Sequencing of the TCRbeta repertoire served to evaluate the specificity and breadth of SARS-CoV-2-reactive T cell receptors following Ad26.COV2.S vaccination. The TCR-sequenced set comprised approximately 32 samples: approximately 19 Ad26.COV2.S vaccine recipients, 5 placebo recipients and 8 SARS-CoV-2 convalescent individuals.

CDR1 and CDR2 are drawn from the germline V gene: SGDLS, YYNGEE. CDR3 length: 14 amino acids, cysteine to phenylalanine. Of the read, only the CDR3 DNA is kept; its 42 bases are in frame from base 1. The junction shows trimming of 3 bases on V and 0 bases on J, plus 7 bases between the germline ends. This clone was seen a single time. Its antigen has not been determined. Base-call qualities are not available, and no considerably larger clone is one nucleotide away. Overall results and qualifications from the work: Compared with placebo recipients, Ad26.COV2.S recipients showed higher spike-specific TCR breadth (P = 0.0014). Comparable non-spike TCR breadth was observed between vaccine and placebo recipients, consistent with only spike being contained in the vaccine. The authors noted that total T cell responses may have been underestimated by the TCR breadth and depth analyses. After vaccination, spike-specific CD8+ and CD4+ T cell responses were reported to show substantial breadth.

The immunoSEQ Assay was used to sequence TCRbeta CDR3 regions. After extraction, genomic DNA underwent amplification by bias-controlled multiplex PCR, followed by high-throughput sequencing. For the original study's pipeline: Collapsing and filtering of sequences were performed to quantify the absolute abundance of each unique TCRbeta CDR3 region. T cell fraction was estimated by normalization of TCRbeta template counts to usable DNA, with usable DNA being measured through amplification of reference genes present in all nucleated cells. Repertoire TCRs were annotated as SARS-CoV-2-specific when V gene, CDR3 amino acid sequence and J gene were exactly matched to a known reactive TCR set. The reference SARS-CoV-2 TCR set was obtained from MIRA and was filtered for enrichment in COVID-19-positive ImmuneCODE repertoires, whereby public or cross-reactive TCRs were removed. Drawing on the MIRA antigens, annotated TCRs were analysed further at the level of specific ORF or position within ORF. Breadth was defined as the number of annotated unique rearrangements divided by the total number of unique productive rearrangements, and depth was defined as the summed frequency of the annotated unique rearrangements. TCR breadth was compared between groups using two-sided Wilcoxon rank-sum tests. TCRdb stores this immuneACCESS table with in-frame sequences only. Part of the clones is absent; in the studies checked, under half of the shortfall reflects unresolved V genes, and no reason is known for the rest. V and J calls and clone size are as listed in that table; D and trimming were resolved from the DNA. The sample profile shows about 140,000 clones; approximately 90% of them were found once. Of the sample, approximately 5.1% is held by the ten largest clones.

The time point label here, explained by the study, means: individuals recovered from natural SARS-CoV-2 infection. This clonotype was obtained from a human donor who had recovered from COVID-19. The material was peripheral blood, obtained after recovery from COVID-19. The chain couples TRBV9 to TRBJ2-1; no D gene can be assigned with confidence. This receptor has the CDR3 CASSGSSSYNEQFF. The base sequence is TGTGCCAGCAGCGGGTCCAGCTCCTACAATGAGCAGTTCTTC.